This TCR beta chain was documented in a study of cytomegalovirus exposure and HLA in healthy donors (TCRdb year 2017). In terms of the full investigation: An earlier analysis of fewer than 750 of the donors reported approximately 300 Gb of sequence data and around 120 million unique TCR beta sequences obtained from around 170 million T cells. Around 320 gigabases of sequencing data and tens of millions of unique TCR sequences were included in an early release covering several hundred HLA-typed donors. Among the roughly 400 genotyped donors, around 81% belonged to the genetic ancestry cluster associated with self-reported Caucasian donors. The study aimed to test whether signatures of past pathogen exposure could be identified by cataloging public T cell receptors. The study used immunosequencing to profile the T cell repertoires of under 700 subjects and linked those repertoires to cytomegalovirus serostatus. A separate validation cohort of approximately 120 different subjects was used in addition to the approximately 700-subject first cohort. To predict cytomegalovirus infection status, the study combined high-throughput TCR immunosequencing, statistical association of individual TCRs with disease status, and machine learning. A later analysis re-analyzed previously published TCR beta repertoires from 550 to 700 donors and added high-resolution HLA genotyping to study TCR occurrence patterns. In the later analysis, no new phenotypic data were used to find candidate immune exposures; instead, reliance was placed on TCR beta sequences and their occurrence across donors. In an earlier analysis of roughly 580 of the donors, high-throughput TCR beta sequencing was used to judge whether each TCR beta V gene segment behaved as functional or pseudogenic. Donor age, sex, ethnicity and CMV serostatus were compiled together with the repertoire data. A later genetic analysis took genome-wide SNP genotypes for about three fifths of the roughly 700 donors and used that subset as a discovery cohort. All discovery cohort repertoires had been generated using a single sequencing platform. Class I and class II HLA loci were covered by the typing at four-digit resolution. The number of donors typed differed by locus, with roughly 629-640 for A, B, C, DRB1 and DQB1, more than 500 for DQA1, about 610 for DPA1, and some 470 for DPB1. Because of strong linkage in the cohort, roughly 5 DR-DQ haplotypes were treated as single units for association and clustering. Across 398 genotyped donors of the cohort, an average of about 250,000 unique TCR beta nucleotide sequences per donor were sequenced, and 15% to 20% of those sequences were non-productive. General study outcomes and caveats: Because HLA typing was missing for some donors at each locus, association tests included only the typed subset. The presence/absence analyses assumed that sequencing depth was roughly uniform across donors, and that assumption may not be true. In a later analysis, HLA-associated TCR beta chains showed more clonal expansion and lower generation probabilities than non-associated chains that were equally common. A later genetic analysis reported fewer N-insertions in productive TCRs among donors in an Asian-associated ancestry cluster than the roughly 700-donor mean. The 87-base-pair reads could not distinguish some IMGT-functional V segments, including TRBV6-2 and TRBV6-3, so those segments were excluded. A later analysis reported that several top co-occurrence clusters appeared linked to parvovirus B19, influenza, CMV and Epstein-Barr virus. The authors suggested that the approach could potentially be extended to other disease states and immunological phenotypes. In an earlier analysis of 587 of the donors, most TCR beta V segments appeared in productive rearrangements about 90% or about 30% of the time, broadly matching IMGT annotations. Most TCR sequences were observed very rarely across donors, whereas some public TCRs were present in many individuals. This cohort had only TCR beta chains sequenced, and the lack of alpha or paired-chain data limited which features could be detected. Assigning TCR associations to individual alleles was difficult when HLA alleles, especially DR and DQ, strongly co-occurred. Most CMV-associated TCR beta chains appeared to be HLA-restricted in a later analysis, and the HLA associations seemed to be driven largely by CMV exposure. For the cohort, immune exposure information was limited to CMV serostatus. The earlier analysis of around 600 of the donors excluded 15 to 20 rarely observed V segments, including chromosome 9 orphons, because counts were too low. A cluster of highly shared sequence variants was judged likely to be a technical artifact of the sequencing pipeline. A later analysis found that TCR association rates varied across HLA loci, with DRB1 alleles showing the most associated TCRs and HLA-C alleles the fewest. A later analysis associated 16,951 TCR beta sequences with specific HLA alleles at a false discovery rate of 0.05. A further reported finding was that TCR beta sequences accurately predicted the HLA-A and HLA-B alleles for most subjects in the first cohort. In the study, around 150 TCR beta chains were listed as associated with cytomegalovirus. Linkage disequilibrium might explain the correlated functional status among segregating V segments, but an unknown experimental factor could not be excluded. V-gene and J-gene trimming of TCR beta chains was associated with a missense DCLRE1C variant in a later genetic analysis, and the association was replicated in an independent cohort. In vitro tests confirmed that a few of the cytomegalovirus-associated TCR beta chains recognize cytomegalovirus antigens. In both the original and validation cohorts, the classifier was reported to diagnose cytomegalovirus status with high specificity and sensitivity.

Reading from cysteine to phenylalanine, the CDR3 counts 16 amino acids. Left in the record is the CDR3 DNA by itself, 48 bases read in frame from the first base. Ends trimmed: V by 4 bases, J by 5 bases; bases unmatched to a gene: 11. For CDR1 and CDR2, the germline V gene (reference sequence) lists MNHEY and SMNVEV. The cohort consisted of 600 to 750 healthy bone marrow donors. Cohort members were all nominally healthy when sampled, although unrecorded immune exposures were likely present. The donor was CMV seronegative and belonged to the group of under 400 seronegative cohort members. Every donor gave a peripheral blood sample, and the peripheral blood mononuclear cells from that sample were used for TCR beta sequencing. The Qiagen DNeasy Blood Extraction Kit was used to extract genomic DNA from the blood cell samples. The method behind the library was the immunoSEQ multiplex PCR assay. The multiplex PCR relied on a mix of 60 forward primers for TCR Vbeta segments and 13 reverse primers for TCR Jbeta segments. The CDR3 region of rearranged TCR beta genes was amplified from genomic DNA by a multiplex PCR assay. On the Illumina HiSeq System, the amplified TCR beta libraries were sequenced as 87-base-pair reads. In the authors' own workflow: A later analysis counted around 72 million unique TCR beta chains across the 670 or so repertoires, and 9.5 million to 11 million of these chains were shared by at least two donors. Raw reads were error-corrected and collapsed into unique sequences by a nearest-neighbor algorithm in which closely related sequences were merged to remove PCR and sequencing errors. To assign V, D and J gene segments, CDR3 sequences were aligned to IMGT reference sequences. Each retained sequence needed at least a six-nucleotide match to both a V gene segment and a J gene segment. A rearrangement was called productive if the CDR3 had no stop codons and remained in frame with V and J, and every other rearrangement was called non-productive. Following IMGT convention, CDR3 was defined as the stretch from the second conserved V-encoded cysteine to the conserved J-encoded phenylalanine. The earlier analysis of more than 450 of the donors excluded sequences that lacked an unambiguous match to a single V gene segment. In an earlier analysis of 587 of the donors, a V segment was called functional when productive rearrangements were above 56.7%, and segregating when the standard deviation between donors exceeded 5%. A statistical classification framework was built to diagnose cytomegalovirus status from the catalog of TCR beta chain sequences. A later analysis assigned V and J genes by comparing TCR nucleotide sequences with IMGT/GENE-DB human TR gene sequences. In a later analysis, CDR3 sequences and most-parsimonious VDJ recombination scenarios were assigned using the TCRdist pipeline. In a later analysis, each TCR beta chain was defined by its CDR3 amino acid sequence together with its V-gene family, and reads lacking a unique V-gene family were excluded. In a later analysis, 550 to 650 highly shared, low-generation-probability nucleotide sequences were removed to address suspected cross-contamination and a sequencing artifact. In a later analysis, a clonal expansion index for each public chain was calculated from normalized within-repertoire ranks of inferred template counts. In a later analysis, generation probabilities were computed using a VDJ recombination model fitted to out-of-frame rearrangements, and the results were checked against IGoR. Hypergeometric tests were used in a later analysis to score TCR-TCR, TCR-HLA and TCR-CMV co-occurrence, with a repertoire-size bias correction applied to the TCR pairs. To estimate false discovery rates, a later analysis permuted the HLA or CMV assignments 20 times. In a later analysis, co-occurring TCRs were grouped using DBSCAN, with TCRdist sequence similarity added in when clustering inside HLA-allele-positive subsets. Repertoires with fewer than 30,000 or more than 120,000 public chains, plus five repertoires with anomalous nucleotide sharing, were excluded from co-occurrence clustering. The table was pulled from immuneACCESS by TCRdb, which kept in-frame rearrangements only. Such tables lose some clones; where checked, under half of the loss comes from unresolved V genes, and the rest has no known cause. For V, J and clone size, that table is used; D and trimming come from the DNA. The sample table contains some 200,000 clones; only one count was recorded for around 75% of them. The top ten hold about 2% of the sample.

A note on this clone: Its antigen is not yet known. No quality values exist for individual bases; no much larger clone is one base distant.

Rearrangement joined TRBV27 to TRBJ2-7; 10 nucleotides in the junction match TRBD1. Sample: PBMCs. This TCR derives from a woman aged 25 to 39 in good health and CMV-seronegative. CDR3 sequence: CASSSPLRDRGHEQYF. The DNA sequence is as follows: TGTGCCAGCAGTTCTCCCTTACGGGACAGGGGCCACGAGCAGTACTTC.